This section outlines one TCR beta chain sequence together with its context. Antigen specificity is unknown. CDR3 size: 14 residues. The ends were cut back, 0 bases at V and 1 base at J, with 6 bases in the middle. CDR1 and CDR2 from the germline V gene are MNHNS and SASEGT. Profiling relied on immunoSEQ multiplex PCR, and the TCRdb table lists in-frame clones only, not all of them. In the table there are 77,000 or so clones, 92% of which are singletons. The sample is drawn from a study of T cell responses to AZD1222 COVID-19 vaccine. Study-level results: Repertoire sampling occurred only after the peak T cell response. The study found Spike-specific TCR breadth and depth rose after two AZD1222 doses.

V gene TRBV6-1 combines with J gene TRBJ1-1, with a tentative D call TRBD1 (5 bases). Source: peripheral blood, taken on day 0 of MenACWY control vaccination. This TCR came from an adult in good health. CDR3 nucleotides: TGTGCCAGCAGTGAAGCAGGACAGAACACTGAAGCTTTCTTT. It codes for CASSEAGQNTEAFF.